Following are 16 T cell receptor beta chains from one sample sequenced in a study of blood T cell repertoires in COVID-19. Assay: immunoSEQ multiplex PCR; the TCRdb copy retains only in-frame clones and omits some. The sample has around 180,000 clones, around 88% seen once; the top ten hold 4% to 5%. Sequencing was performed on peripheral blood. These receptors all come from a woman aged 25 to 39 with acute or convalescent COVID-19.

This rearrangement joins TRBV4-2 to TRBJ2-1; TRBD1 aligns across 7 bases. Unmatched junction bases numbered 7, after V lost 1 base and J lost 7 bases. This CDR3 region has 15 residues. The germline gives CDR1 LGHNA, CDR2 YNFKEQ. The CDR3 DNA reads TGTGCCAGCAGCCAAGCGGAAGAGGGGGCAAATGAGCAGTTCTTC. Residues: CASSQAEEGANEQFF.

About this clone itself: The sample carries other DNA sequences with the same CDR3. The J gene is TRBJ1-2, the V gene TRBV28, with 7 positions matching TRBD1. V lost 6 bases and J lost 4; bases outside the gene matches: 2. In germline, CDR1 is MDHEN, CDR2 SYDVKM. This CDR3 spans 12 amino acids. The CDR3 region has the DNA TGTGCCAGCAGCCCAGGGGGCTATGGCTACACCTTC. Protein: CASSPGGYGYTF.

The V call is TRBV30, the J call TRBJ1-2, with 7 bases fitting TRBD1. Germline assignment: CDR1 GTSNPN and CDR2 SVGIG (reference sequence). This CDR3 region has 11 residues. The CDR3 protein is CGTGFNYGYTF. In DNA, the CDR3 is TGTGGGACAGGATTTAACTATGGCTACACCTTC.

V usage is TRBV5-4 and J usage is TRBJ2-1, with 8 bases that match TRBD1. The V and J ends lost 4 bases and 6 bases, in that order; junction bases with no gene match: 3. Germline V gene data show CDR1 as SGHNT and CDR2 as YYREEE (reference sequence). This CDR3 contains 13 residues. The CDR3 loop is CASSIDRGNEQFF. The CDR3 nucleotides read TGTGCCAGCAGCATCGACAGGGGCAATGAGCAGTTCTTC.

The V call is TRBV5-1, the J call TRBJ2-1; no firm D call. CDR3 length: 15 residues. Trimming cost V 5 bases and J 0 bases, with 12 bases left between them. In germline, CDR1 is SGHRS, CDR2 YFSETQ. CDR3: CASSWSSSSYNEQFF. The DNA for the CDR3 is TGCGCCAGCAGTTGGTCGTCGAGCTCCTACAATGAGCAGTTCTTC.

This rearrangement joins TRBV5-4 to TRBJ2-2; D gene uncertain. Trimming left V 4 bases short and J 7 bases short, with 14 bases between. This CDR3 spans 14 amino acids. CDR1 SGHNT and CDR2 YYREEE come from the germline V gene (reference sequence). As DNA, the CDR3 is TGTGCCAGCAGCCAACCCCCCCACGGCGGGGAGCTGTTTTTT. Protein sequence: CASSQPPHGGELFF. The full variable domain, its missing parts supplied by reference TRBV5-4 and TRBJ2-2, is ETGVTQSPTHLIKTRGQQVTLRCSSQSGHNTVSWYQQALGQGPQFIFQYYREEENGRGNFPPRFSGLQFPNYSSELNVNALELDDSALYLCASSQPPHGGELFFGEGSRLTVL.

V gene TRBV10-2 combines with J gene TRBJ2-5, with D unclear. Germline V gene data show CDR1 as WSHSY and CDR2 as SAAADI. V lost 3 bases and J lost 1, with 9 bases in between. CDR3 size: 14 residues. Here the CDR3 reads CASSDSLRQETQYF. CDR3 DNA: TGCGCCAGCAGTGATTCTCTCCGCCAAGAGACCCAGTACTTC.

The chain links TRBV19 to TRBJ2-1, with 8 bases lining up with TRBD2. V lost 1 base, J lost 4 bases, and 6 bases stayed unmatched. The CDR3 is 16 residues long. Germline-derived CDR1 and CDR2 are LNHDA and SQIVND (reference sequence). DNA for the CDR3: TGTGCCAGTAGTATAGGAGGCGGGAGGTCATACAATGAGCAGTTCTTC. It yields the protein CASSIGGGRSYNEQFF.

V and J are TRBV2 and TRBJ1-6; D perhaps matches TRBD1 (5 bases). Trimming pared 7 bases from V and 6 bases from J, leaving 10 bases between. CDR3 length: 13 amino acids. Germline V gene lookup returns CDR1 SNHLY and CDR2 FYNNEI. Here the CDR3 DNA reads TGTGCCAGCACTCCAGGGCGTAATTCACCCCTCCACTTT. Its translation: CASTPGRNSPLHF.

For the CDR3, the DNA is TGCAGCTTCAGGGGCACAGATACGCAGTATTTT. Amino acids: CSFRGTDTQYF. This chain uses TRBV29-1 with TRBJ2-3, with D possibly TRBD1 on 5 matching bases. Germline V gene data show CDR1 as SQVTM and CDR2 as ANQGSEA. The CDR3 totals 11 residues. V was shortened by 8 bases and J by 1 base, with 7 bases between the two germline ends.

The V gene is TRBV30, the J gene TRBJ2-1; unclear D gene. Between the trimmed V and J ends, which lost 0 bases and 4 bases, there was a span of 4 bases. The CDR3 is 12 residues long. Germline V gene data show CDR1 as GTSNPN and CDR2 as SVGIG (reference sequence). The CDR3 reads CAWSVRYNEQFF. In DNA form, the CDR3 reads TGTGCCTGGAGTGTACGGTACAATGAGCAGTTCTTC.

This clone has a single count. The chain carries TRBV7-6 and TRBJ2-3; 11 bases agree with TRBD2. V dropped 6 bases and J dropped 2; count of bases not matched to a gene: 4. The CDR3 length is 15 residues. Germline lookup yields CDR1 SGHVS and CDR2 FNYEAQ. The CDR3 sequence is CASSPTSGTTDTQYF. CDR3 coding DNA: TGTGCCAGCAGTCCGACTAGCGGGACCACAGATACGCAGTATTTT. Variable domain in full (rest from reference TRBV7-6 and TRBJ2-3): GAGVSQSPRYKVTKRGQDVALRCDPISGHVSLYWYRQALGQGPEFLTYFNYEAQQDKSGLPNDRFSAERPEGSISTLTIQRTEQRDSAMYRCASSPTSGTTDTQYFGPGTRLTVL.

This clone was counted between two and nine times. The genes are TRBV4-2 and TRBJ2-5; 7 bases match TRBD1. The CDR3 runs 14 residues. Germline CDR1 and CDR2: LGHNA and YNFKEQ. The ends lost 4 bases at V and 2 bases at J; junction bases unmatched: 4. The CDR3 loop is CASSLTGAQETQYF. In DNA, the CDR3 is TGTGCCAGCAGCCTTACAGGGGCTCAAGAGACCCAGTACTTC.

The CDR3 reads CASSQRAGTLHEQFF. CDR3 bases: TGTGCCAGCAGCCAACGGGCGGGTACTTTACATGAGCAGTTCTTC. The chain carries TRBV14 and TRBJ2-1; perhaps TRBD2 as D (5 bases). V lost 2 bases to trimming and J lost 8 bases, with 16 bases between them. CDR3 length: 15 amino acids. CDR1 and CDR2 (germline): SGHDN, FVKESK.

This chain connects TRBV6-6 to TRBJ2-7; TRBD1 might be the D (7 bases). Germline V gene lookup returns CDR1 MNHNY and CDR2 SVGAGI (reference sequence). V dropped 0 bases and J dropped 3 bases, with 9 bases sitting between them. This CDR3 contains 14 residues. CDR3 region: CASSYSQGGYEQYF. In nucleotides, the CDR3 is TGTGCCAGCAGTTACTCGCAGGGGGGCTACGAGCAGTACTTC.

The chain recombines TRBV2 with TRBJ2-5; 7 bases are shared with TRBD1. From germline, CDR1 is SNHLY and CDR2 FYNNEI. CDR3 length: 14 amino acids. V dropped 6 bases and J dropped 0; count of bases not matched to a gene: 4. CDR3 sequence reads: CASRVTGYQETQYF. As DNA, the CDR3 is TGTGCCAGCAGAGTGACAGGGTACCAAGAGACCCAGTACTTC.